Sequencing of this T cell receptor (beta chain) was carried out in a study of shared clonotypes between healthy human individuals. Overall study findings and caveats: Larger richness was generally estimated for naive than memory subsets. Clonotypes shared by all four sorted-subset donors had higher generation probabilities than non-shared clonotypes.

Every donor, a Caucasian adult, lived in Nashville, Tennessee. As concerns this clone: The antigen is not known.

The repertoire was sequenced with immunoSEQ multiplex PCR; TCRdb's copy has only in-frame clones and lacks some. The table includes nearly 1,000,000 clones, 76% detected once. V lost 6 bases and J 1 base, leaving 12 bases between the germline ends. The CDR3 extends over 14 amino acids. The germline V gene has CDR1 MGHDK and CDR2 SYGVNS. The chain has TRBV25-1 and TRBJ1-1, with D perhaps matching TRBD1 (5 bases). The specimen sequenced was memory CD4+ T cells sorted from blood. Indicated subset: CD45RA-negative fraction. The origin of this receptor is a man between 18 and 29 years old in good health. The CDR3 nucleotides are TGTGCCAGCAGGTCACAGGCAGGGAACACTGAAGCTTTCTTT. Encoded protein: CASRSQAGNTEAFF.